Listed here are 10 T cell receptor beta chains from one sample, sequenced in a study of shared clonotypes between healthy human individuals. Only in-frame clones appear in the TCRdb table, and some are missing; sequencing was by immunoSEQ multiplex PCR. The data show about 2.4 million clones, with over 85% seen just once and 0.36% held by the top ten. Sequencing was done on a sample of naive CD4+ T cells from PBMCs. Sample subset: CD45RA+ positively selected. The receptors were gathered from a man between 18 and 29 years old in good health. Some clones in this sample may be carry-over from other donors' samples.

As concerns this clone: This sample also contains other DNA sequences that code for the same CDR3. V usage is TRBV5-1 and J usage is TRBJ1-1; 7 nucleotides match TRBD1. CDR1 and CDR2 (germline): SGHRS, YFSETQ. The CDR3 contains 14 residues. V trimming: 4 bases; J trimming: 0 bases; junction bases outside the gene matches: 3. CDR3: CASSLDRLNTEAFF. CDR3 bases: TGCGCCAGCAGCCTGGACAGGTTGAACACTGAAGCTTTCTTT.

The rearrangement joins TRBV28 to TRBJ1-1, with no clear D. V dropped 7 bases and J dropped 4 bases, with 22 bases sitting between them. The CDR3 sequence is 16 residues long. From germline, CDR1 is MDHEN and CDR2 SYDVKM. CDR3 sequence: CASTQAIGREGTEAFF. The DNA for the CDR3 is TGTGCCAGCACCCAGGCTATTGGAAGGGAGGGCACTGAAGCTTTCTTT.

The rearrangement uses TRBV7-2 and TRBJ2-1; TRBD2 matches at 14 bases. Unmatched junction bases numbered 6, after V lost 5 bases and J lost 6 bases. There are 16 residues in the CDR3. Germline loops: CDR1 SGHTA, CDR2 FQGNSA. The CDR3 protein is CASSPRLAGGGNEQFF. As DNA, the CDR3 is TGTGCCAGCAGCCCTAGACTAGCGGGAGGGGGCAATGAGCAGTTCTTC.

The gene calls are TRBV28 and TRBJ1-3; D remains ambiguous. V lost 2 bases to trimming and J lost 0 bases, with 8 bases between them. The CDR3 contains 15 residues. Germline CDR1 MDHEN, CDR2 SYDVKM. The CDR3 here is CASSLQLISGNTIYF. In DNA, the CDR3 is TGTGCCAGCAGTTTACAACTGATCTCTGGAAACACCATATATTTT.

The chain uses TRBV4-3 and TRBJ1-2, with a weak D call TRBD1 (6 bases). Germline CDR1 reads LGHNA; CDR2 reads YSLEER. The CDR3 extends over 14 amino acids. V lost 3 bases and J 7 bases, leaving 15 bases between the germline ends. The CDR3 here is CASSQYQGQGGYTF. The CDR3 DNA reads as TGCGCCAGCAGCCAGTATCAGGGGCAGGGTGGCTACACCTTC.

Regarding this clone: This sample includes further DNA sequences coding for the same CDR3. The genes are TRBV20-1 and TRBJ2-5, with D unresolved. The CDR3 has 11 residues. Trimming took off 6 bases at V and 5 bases at J, with 10 bases between the two ends. Germline V CDR1 and CDR2: DFQATT, SNEGSKA (reference sequence). The CDR3 bases are TGCAGTGCCAGGCAGCAGGAGACCCAGTACTTC. Translation gives CSARQQETQYF.

The genes are TRBV7-9 and TRBJ1-4; D is perhaps TRBD1 (5 bases). This CDR3 region has 15 residues. Germline CDR1 SEHNR, CDR2 FQNEAQ (reference sequence). V lost 3 bases and J lost 3, with 11 bases in between. Here the CDR3 reads CASSFGGDPNEKLFF. In DNA form, the CDR3 reads TGTGCCAGCAGCTTTGGGGGTGACCCTAATGAAAAACTGTTTTTT.

The V and J genes are TRBV7-2 and TRBJ2-3; D may match TRBD1 or TRBD2 (5 bases each). The CDR3 is 17 residues long. Germline-derived CDR1 and CDR2 are SGHTA and FQGNSA. The ends were cut back, 3 bases at V and 0 bases at J, with 16 bases in the middle. CDR3 amino acids: CASSFRPGTTSTDTQYF. For the CDR3, the DNA is TGTGCCAGCAGCTTCCGACCGGGGACGACTAGCACAGATACGCAGTATTTT.

The chain links TRBV28 to TRBJ1-4, with D possibly TRBD1 on 6 matching bases. The CDR3 covers 13 residues. Germline V CDR1 and CDR2: MDHEN, SYDVKM. V was trimmed by 6 bases and J by 5 bases, leaving 10 bases between them. The CDR3 spells CASSYTGNEKLFF. The CDR3 nucleotides are TGTGCCAGCAGCTACACAGGGAATGAAAAACTGTTTTTT.

The J gene is TRBJ2-3, the V gene TRBV14; 12 positions agree with TRBD2. V lost 3 bases, J lost 4 bases, and 8 bases stayed unmatched. Germline CDR1 reads SGHDN; CDR2 reads FVKESK. The CDR3 length is 17 residues. In nucleotides, the CDR3 is TGTGCCAGCAGCCAGCGGACTAGCGGGATGAGATCAGATACGCAGTATTTT. This gives the protein CASSQRTSGMRSDTQYF.